This T cell receptor (beta chain) was profiled in a study of identical twins. A universal primer site was incorporated via template switching, and the cDNA contained unique molecular identifiers. From the 5' RACE reads, TCRdb called clonotypes with MiXCR, one entry per CDR3 protein. Of fewer than 350,000 distinct CDR3 sequences listed, 6.5% to 9.5% are singletons. This clonotype was detected many times. Its specificity is unknown. Study results and caveats: A cross-sectional statistical analysis, not follow-up of the same donors, supported the conclusions. Analyses of zero insertions could, in part, be confounded by invariant MAIT and iNKT cells. With monozygotic twins, out-of-frame TCR alpha sharing exceeded what models estimated.

The data also belong to a second study, concerning yellow fever vaccine responses in identical twins.

The sample was memory (CD45RO+) T cells sorted from blood. The sequence came from a woman under 30 in good health.

The chain's CDR3 is CASSLESDRETQYF. The CDR3 bases are TGCGCCAGCAGCTTGGAATCGGATAGAGAGACCCAGTACTTC. This chain links TRBV5-1 with TRBJ2-5; unclear D gene. This CDR3 is 14 amino acids long. Germline CDR1 reads SGHRS; CDR2 reads YFSETQ. Trimming removed 0 bases from V and 4 bases from J, with 10 bases in between.